This TCR beta chain comes out of a study of shared clonotypes between healthy human individuals (dated by TCRdb to 2018 to 2020). Background for the entire study: Two women and a few men aged 18 to 49 years were included in the cohort. For each donor, three plates each were used for CD4 naive and CD4 memory, two plates were used for CD8 naive, and one plate was used for CD8 memory. To estimate repertoire size and how much clonotype sharing occurs between individuals, the study deeply sequenced the blood TCR repertoires of roughly 5 healthy adults. To increase sequencing depth and limit assay-specific biases, TCR repertoire library preparation and sequencing were carried out by different laboratories using diverse techniques. Between about 0.85 and 9.5 billion PBMCs per donor were obtained by leukapheresis. The investigation overall reported the following: Compared with non-shared clonotypes, clonotypes shared by all four sorted-subset donors had higher generation probabilities. Larger estimated clonotype richness was generally found for naive subsets than for memory subsets. Sampling was restricted to blood, and TCR repertoires in tissue are likely to differ from TCR repertoires in blood. Rarefaction of sorted-subset datasets indicated incomplete sequencing despite the large sequencing depth. The genetic and exposure-history diversity represented was limited by the small number of donors. Pairwise subsampling indicated that sequencing depth was expected to affect the degree of clonotype sharing among donors. Sharing across four donors was observed for about 5% of naive CD4, 3% to 3.5% of naive CD8, roughly 2.4% of memory CD4, and about 0.4% of memory CD8 clonotypes.

The CDR3, from cysteine to phenylalanine, totals 17 residues. The DNA shown is the 51-base CDR3, in frame from base 1. Via the germline V gene, CDR1 is MDHEN and CDR2 SYDVKM. Trimming removed 2 bases from V and 0 bases from J, leaving 11 bases between the germline ends. Using the deep immunoSEQ assay, TCR CDR3 regions were amplified from genomic DNA by multiplex PCR. For each cell subset, the extracted genomic DNA was distributed evenly across all wells of several immunoSEQ 96-well plates, and each plate served as one replicate. For sorted subsets, about 0.2 ug genomic DNA, equal to 25,000 to 35,000 T cell genomes, was loaded into each replicate PCR. Purified libraries were quantified with a Qubit 3.0 fluorometer, sized on a Bioanalyzer 2100, and re-quantified with the KAPA Library Quantification kit. A separate single-read 150-cycle Illumina NextSeq 550 flow cell was used to sequence each immunoSEQ 96-well plate. On the authors' methods: Because the immunoSEQ output held only junctional sequences and lacked quality scores, the filtering could not match the filtering applied to full-length reads. Sequences were annotated with PyIR, a Python wrapper for IgBLAST v1.9, and V/J genes and CDR3 were assigned using IMGT germline references. Any read was removed if the V/J assignment was weak (E-value above 1e-6), the CDR3 was missing, or the read contained stop codons, out-of-frame junctions, or ambiguous translated residues. A V3J clonotype was defined by an identical inferred V gene, J gene, and CDR3 amino acid sequence. The percentage overlap between two repertoires was calculated by dividing the number of shared unique clonotypes by the size of the smaller repertoire. Three approaches were used to assess repertoire richness: RTK rarefaction, the Chao1 estimator, and Recon v2.1 estimates of unobserved clonotypes. OLGA was used to compute generation probabilities for all TCRbeta clonotypes that the gDNA method yielded from a handful of donors. The source is immuneACCESS, and TCRdb retained only in-frame sequences with V and J called. Part of the clones is not carried over; for the studies checked, unresolved V genes explain less than half of this, and the remainder is unexplained. The D gene and trimming were derived from the DNA, and the V and J assignments and clone size from that table. This sample has over a million clones in its table, and about 75% of those were observed once. About 1.5% of the sample belongs to the ten largest clones.

Healthy HIV-negative adults with no recently reported acute infections or vaccinations were included as donors. Every donor was a Caucasian adult living in Nashville, Tennessee, USA. CD4+ T cells were enriched by magnetic negative selection; naive cells were then positively selected on CD45RA, and the negative fraction formed the memory subset. After blood collection by leukapheresis, PBMCs were isolated using Ficoll-Histopaque density gradient centrifugation and then cryopreserved in the vapor phase of liquid nitrogen. Analytical flow cytometry was used to check the purity and quantity of each magnetically sorted T cell population. From each sorted fraction, genomic DNA was isolated and quantified by UV absorbance on a Nanodrop 2000c. This clone appeared once. Which antigen it targets is not known. Base qualities are missing; no much larger clone stands one base away.

Sequences were obtained from memory CD4+ T cells sorted from blood. According to the study, the label for this sample's cell subset or site signals: CD45RA-negative fraction. The receptor was isolated from a man between 18 and 35 years old in good health. This sequence uses TRBV28 and TRBJ2-6; a confident D gene designation cannot be given. The CDR3 protein: CASSLGFGGSGANVLTF. The nucleotide sequence is given as TGTGCCAGCAGTTTAGGGTTCGGTGGCTCTGGGGCCAACGTCCTGACTTTC. Joined to the reference TRBV28 and TRBJ2-6 proteins, this CDR3 gives the full variable domain: DVKVTQSSRYLVKRTGEKVFLECVQDMDHENMFWYRQDPGLGLRLIYFSYDVKMKEKGDIPEGYSVSREKKERFSLILESASTNQTSMYLCASSLGFGGSGANVLTFGAGSRLTVL.